This T cell receptor (beta chain) was documented in a study of shared clonotypes between healthy human individuals. Study results and limitations: Exclusively blood specimens were collected; tissue repertoires likely differ.

About 100 million PBMCs were counted before genomic DNA extraction. About this clone: Antigen specificity is unknown.

DNA from unsorted PBMC was sequenced on ten immunoSEQ deep assay plates. Repertoires were generated with immunoSEQ multiplex PCR, while TCRdb's copy carries only in-frame clones and drops some. The sample has about 490,000 clones, approximately 78% seen once; the top ten hold around 13%. V shed 1 base and J shed 1 base, with 9 bases lying between them. The length of the CDR3 is 15 residues. Germline V gene data show CDR1 as SGHVS and CDR2 as FQNEAQ. Input material: PBMCs. The sequence was collected from a middle-aged woman in good health. Some clones in this sample may be carry-over from other donors' samples. The chain combines TRBV7-8 with TRBJ2-3, with D possibly matching TRBD1 (5 bases). The CDR3 protein is CASSLGGFRTDTQYF. CDR3 coding DNA: TGTGCCAGCAGCTTAGGGGGCTTTCGCACAGATACGCAGTATTTT.